A single sample gave rise to the 16 T cell receptor beta chains below, sequenced in a study of CXCR3-negative and CXCR3-positive naive CD8 T cells (dated by TCRdb to about 2019). What the authors observed across the whole study: Compared with CXCR3-negative naive cells, CXCR3-positive naive cells had TRB CDR3s with higher hydrophobicity (lower Kidera factor 4), lower energy, and higher strength and volume indices.

Reads for this sample came from a NextSeq 550. The Human TCR Profiling Kit (MiLaboratory) was used to prepare UMI-labeled 5' RACE TRB cDNA libraries. TCRdb reprocessed the reads into one record per CDR3 protein sequence, lacking DNA. This sample's records show 75,000 to 100,000 distinct CDR3 sequences. Approximately 0.99% of the sample goes to the ten largest clones. These receptors' targets are unknown. The sequencing sample was made of naive CXCR3+ CD8+ T cells from blood. This sample's cell subset or site label indicates: CD45RO-CCR7+CD27+CD95- naive CD8+ T cells expressing CXCR3 (TNR3+). The receptor set was obtained from a human donor in good health. Some clones in this sample may be carry-over from other donors' samples.

V is TRBV7-6 and J is TRBJ1-3; the TCRdb D gene call, TRBD1, has no DNA to confirm it. The CDR3 sequence is 15 residues long. Per germline, CDR1 SGHVS and CDR2 FNYEAQ. CDR3 residues: CASSLGGSSGNTIYF.

The CDR3 is CASTDGGLGQPQHF. The chain has TRBV19 and TRBJ1-5; TCRdb picks TRBD1, but there is no DNA to check that call. Germline V gives CDR1 LNHDA, CDR2 SQIVND (reference sequence). The CDR3 consists of 14 residues.

J is TRBJ1-5 and V is TRBV20-1; TCRdb's D call, TRBD1, is unchecked because there is no DNA. The CDR3 has 13 residues. Germline V gene lookup returns CDR1 DFQATT and CDR2 SNEGSKA (reference sequence). The CDR3 loop reads CSARVGGNQPQHF.

The chain has TRBV29-1 and TRBJ1-3; absent DNA, TCRdb's TRBD1 call cannot be checked. This CDR3 region has 17 residues. The germline gives CDR1 SQVTM, CDR2 ANQGSEA. CDR3 region: CSVGGATEPSSGNTIYF.

This sequence joins TRBV27 and TRBJ2-7; TCRdb picks TRBD1, but there is no DNA to check that call. CDR1 is MNHEY, CDR2 SMNVEV, per germline (reference sequence). CDR3 length equals 14 residues. The CDR3 loop is CASGAGLGWNEQYF.

This sequence joins TRBV20-1 and TRBJ1-6; TCRdb outputs TRBD1, but without DNA this stays unchecked. The length of the CDR3 is 20 residues. Germline lookup yields CDR1 DFQATT and CDR2 SNEGSKA (reference sequence). CDR3 region: CSARDNTGTGHDFYNSPLHF.

The chain carries TRBV4-3 and TRBJ1-1. This CDR3 region has 14 residues. Germline V gene lookup returns CDR1 LGHNA and CDR2 YSLEER. CDR3 in amino acids: CASSLLPRNTEAFF.

The V gene is TRBV15, the J gene TRBJ2-1; TCRdb calls TRBD2, which cannot be checked without DNA. Germline CDR1 and CDR2: LNHNV and YYDKDF (reference sequence). The CDR3 contains 19 residues. The CDR3 loop reads CATSRETPSTSGDYNEQFF.

CDR3: CASSYSFQRANYEQYF. The chain recombines TRBV6-2 or TRBV6-3 with TRBJ2-7; TCRdb selects TRBD2, and the lack of DNA leaves this call unchecked. The CDR3 extends over 16 amino acids. Germline values: CDR1 MNHEY, CDR2 SVGEGT.

This chain connects TRBV7-9 to TRBJ2-7; TCRdb's D call, TRBD1, is unchecked because there is no DNA. In germline, CDR1 is SEHNR, CDR2 FQNEAQ (reference sequence). The CDR3 has 13 residues. The CDR3 region is CASSSGHRSEQYF.

This chain uses TRBV12-3 or TRBV12-4 with TRBJ2-1; TCRdb designates TRBD1, a call that cannot be tested without DNA. The CDR3 contains 14 residues. The chain's CDR3 is CASSLGPLRGEQFF.

This chain connects TRBV11-3 to TRBJ2-2; TCRdb reports TRBD1, a call that lacks DNA to check it against. The germline V gene encodes CDR1 SGHNT and CDR2 YENEEA. The CDR3 runs 16 residues. The CDR3: CASSPRTGVNTGELFF.

The genes are TRBV14 and TRBJ1-5; TCRdb calls TRBD1, which cannot be checked without DNA. The CDR3 runs 14 residues. The V gene's germline CDR1 is SGHDN and CDR2 FVKESK. This CDR3 reads CASSQQGYNQPQHF. Full variable domain (missing parts from reference TRBV14 and TRBJ1-5): EAGVTQFPSHSVIEKGQTVTLRCDPISGHDNLYWYRRVMGKEIKFLLHFVKESKQDESGMPNNRFLAERTGGTYSTLKVQPAELEDSGVYFCASSQQGYNQPQHFGDGTRLSIL.

The rearrangement links TRBV25-1 to TRBJ2-3; checking the TCRdb D call of TRBD2 is not possible without DNA. This CDR3 is 16 amino acids long. The germline V gene has CDR1 MGHDK and CDR2 SYGVNS. The CDR3 region is CASSDPSGPYTDTQYF.

The V and J genes are TRBV7-3 and TRBJ2-7; TCRdb's D call, TRBD1, is unchecked because there is no DNA. CDR3 length: 16 residues. Germline V gene sequence: CDR1 SGHTA, CDR2 FQGTGA. CDR3: CASSLTLETGSYEQYF.

The chain has TRBV21-1 and TRBJ2-1; TCRdb reports TRBD1, a call that lacks DNA to check it against. TRBV21-1 is designated a pseudogene. The CDR3 is 14 amino acids. CDR3 in amino acids: CASITGTGDNEQFF.